The 18 T cell receptor beta chains in this list originate from one sample, sequenced in a study of T cell responses to AZD1222 COVID-19 vaccine. Using immunoSEQ multiplex PCR, the repertoire was profiled, and TCRdb retains in-frame clones only, with some absent. The sample shows roughly 120,000 clones, about nine tenths of them seen only once. The sample was peripheral blood, taken on day 0 of AZD1222 vaccination. These receptors all stem from an adult in good health.

Here the CDR3 reads CASGRDKNTEAFF. The DNA for the CDR3 is TGTGCCAGTGGACGGGACAAGAACACTGAAGCTTTCTTT. The chain recombines TRBV2 with TRBJ1-1, with D maybe TRBD1 (6 bases). This CDR3 comprises 13 residues. Germline V gene data show CDR1 as SNHLY and CDR2 as FYNNEI. V was clipped by 9 bases and J by 1 base, with 12 bases between them.

The V and J genes are TRBV5-1 and TRBJ2-1; tentative D call: TRBD2 (7 bases). There are 16 residues in the CDR3. V was clipped by 0 bases and J by 3 bases, with 13 bases between them. Germline CDR1 SGHRS, CDR2 YFSETQ. The DNA of the CDR3 is TGCGCCAGCAGCTTGGGGGGAGGGGGAGGCTACAATGAGCAGTTCTTC. Encoded protein: CASSLGGGGGYNEQFF. The variable domain in full, completed from reference TRBV5-1 and TRBJ2-1, reads KAGVTQTPRYLIKTRGQQVTLSCSPISGHRSVSWYQQTPGQGLQFLFEYFSETQRNKGNFPGRFSGRQFSNSRSEMNVSTLELGDSALYLCASSLGGGGGYNEQFFGPGTRLTVL.

The rearrangement joins TRBV19 to TRBJ2-3; D may be TRBD1 (6 bases). Deletions cut 7 bases from V and 2 bases from J, with 13 bases between. This CDR3 comprises 14 residues. The germline V gene has CDR1 LNHDA and CDR2 SQIVND (reference sequence). Here the CDR3 DNA reads TGTGCCAGTACGAGAGGGGGAAACACAGATACGCAGTATTTT. Protein: CASTRGGNTDTQYF. Full variable domain (missing parts from reference TRBV19 and TRBJ2-3): DGGITQSPKYLFRKEGQNVTLSCEQNLNHDAMYWYRQDPGQGLRLIYYSQIVNDFQKGDIAEGYSVSREKKESFPLTVTSAQKNPTAFYLCASTRGGNTDTQYFGPGTRLTVL.

This chain links TRBV19 with TRBJ1-5; D remains unclear. Germline CDR1 LNHDA, CDR2 SQIVND (reference sequence). The CDR3 spans 13 residues. Trimming stripped 4 bases from V and 6 bases from J, with 10 bases between. The DNA of the CDR3 is TGTGCCAGTAGTACTTCAGGCAGTCAGCCCCAGCATTTT. It specifies CASSTSGSQPQHF.

The J gene is TRBJ2-5, the V gene TRBV2, with 7 bases aligning to TRBD1. This CDR3 is built from 14 residues. Germline CDR1 SNHLY, CDR2 FYNNEI. V lost 6 bases to trimming and J lost 1 base; unmatched junction nucleotides: 5. The CDR3 DNA reads as TGTGCCAGCAGCGTCCGGGACAGCCAAGAGACCCAGTACTTC. The encoded protein is CASSVRDSQETQYF.

DNA of the CDR3: TGCGCCAGCAGTCCGGGACAGGGCGGTTCACCCCTCCACTTT. Translated, it gives CASSPGQGGSPLHF. This chain joins TRBV10-1 and TRBJ1-6; 9 bases match TRBD1. The CDR3 runs to 14 residues. The V segment lost 5 bases and the J segment 9 bases; nucleotides outside the gene matches: 5. CDR1 WNHNN and CDR2 SYGVQD come from the germline V gene (reference sequence).

This rearrangement joins TRBV5-6 to TRBJ1-3; the match to TRBD1 covers 11 bases. Looked up from germline, CDR1 is SGHDT and CDR2 is YYEEEE. The V segment lost 7 bases and the J segment 3 bases; nucleotides outside the gene matches: 9. The CDR3 covers 16 residues. CDR3 region: CASRRRGTGGGNTIYF. In nucleotides, the CDR3 is TGTGCCAGCCGCCGCAGAGGGACAGGGGGTGGAAACACCATATATTTT.

V gene TRBV6-5 combines with J gene TRBJ1-2, with 7 bases matching TRBD1. The CDR3 covers 16 residues. J lost 8 bases, V lost 0 bases, and 12 bases had no gene match. The germline V gene encodes CDR1 MNHEY and CDR2 SVGAGI. The CDR3 sequence is CASSYSNRGGTEGYTF. The CDR3, as DNA: TGTGCCAGCAGTTACTCGAACAGGGGTGGGACTGAGGGCTACACCTTC.

The chain carries TRBV4-1 and TRBJ2-7; 10 positions match TRBD2. The J segment lost 1 base and the V segment lost 4 bases, leaving 13 bases of the junction unmatched. This CDR3 region has 18 residues. Germline values: CDR1 MGHRA, CDR2 YSYEKL. The CDR3 sequence is CASSPSTTSGVISYEQYF. The DNA for the CDR3 is TGCGCCAGCAGCCCTTCAACTACTAGCGGGGTGATATCCTACGAGCAGTACTTC.

This clone was picked up a small number of times. J is TRBJ1-3 and V is TRBV2; possibly TRBD1 for D (5 bases). The CDR3 is 15 residues long. Trimming left V 6 bases short and J 2 bases short, with 14 bases between. Germline values: CDR1 SNHLY, CDR2 FYNNEI. CDR3 DNA sequence: TGTGCCAGCAGCAATAGGGGCTTACCTGGAAACACCATATATTTT. This gives the protein CASSNRGLPGNTIYF.

The chain carries TRBV10-1 and TRBJ2-1; TRBD2 agrees at 10 bases. The CDR3 is 18 residues long. With V trimmed by 2 bases and J by 5 bases, 12 bases remained unmatched. Germline V gene lookup returns CDR1 WNHNN and CDR2 SYGVQD (reference sequence). The CDR3: CASSEAASGSWMHNEQFF. CDR3 nucleotides: TGCGCCAGCAGTGAGGCGGCTAGCGGGAGTTGGATGCACAATGAGCAGTTCTTC.

This chain links TRBV10-1 with TRBJ2-7; D remains unclear. Germline CDR1 is WNHNN and CDR2 is SYGVQD (reference sequence). The V end lost 0 bases, the J end lost 2 bases, and 5 bases lay between the germline ends. CDR3 size: 13 residues. The CDR3 reads CASSESPPYEQYF. CDR3 sequence (DNA): TGCGCCAGCAGTGAGTCCCCGCCCTACGAGCAGTACTTC.

CDR3 protein: CASSIWGQGQREQYF. In nucleotides, the CDR3 is TGTGCCAGTAGTATTTGGGGACAGGGACAGAGGGAGCAGTACTTC. The V call is TRBV19, the J call TRBJ2-7, with 9 bases identical to TRBD1. This CDR3 has 15 amino acids. Germline V gene sequence: CDR1 LNHDA, CDR2 SQIVND (reference sequence). V was clipped by 3 bases and J by 7 bases; unmatched bases: 10.

The rearrangement links TRBV6-5 to TRBJ1-4; no definite D call. The CDR3 contains 14 residues. Trimming removed 6 bases from V and 8 bases from J, with 16 bases in between. CDR1 is MNHEY and CDR2 is SVGAGI in the germline V gene. CDR3: CASSPLREAEKLFF. CDR3 coding DNA: TGTGCCAGCAGCCCCCTCCGGGAGGCAGAAAAACTGTTTTTT.

V gene TRBV4-1 combines with J gene TRBJ2-3, with D maybe TRBD2 (6 bases). From germline, CDR1 is MGHRA and CDR2 YSYEKL. V was trimmed by 1 base and J by 6 bases, leaving 14 bases between them. There are 15 residues in the CDR3. CDR3 residues: CASSQGIPSGDTQYF. Written as DNA, the CDR3 is TGCGCCAGCAGCCAAGGGATTCCCAGCGGGGATACGCAGTATTTT.

J is TRBJ2-3 and V is TRBV5-1, with D tentatively TRBD1 or TRBD2 (7 bases each). V was trimmed by 4 bases and J by 6 bases, leaving 21 bases between them. Germline-derived CDR1 and CDR2 are SGHRS and YFSETQ. The CDR3 covers 16 residues. DNA of the CDR3: TGCGCCAGCAGCCCGGCGGGGGCTCAACAGGGGGATACGCAGTATTTT. Translation gives CASSPAGAQQGDTQYF.

The rearrangement links TRBV6-5 to TRBJ2-1; no definite D call. Trimming cost V 0 bases and J 9 bases, with 9 bases left between them. CDR1 and CDR2 (germline): MNHEY, SVGAGI. This CDR3 is 13 amino acids long. The CDR3 sequence: CASSYSRLGEQFF. Here the CDR3 DNA reads TGTGCCAGCAGTTACTCGAGACTCGGTGAGCAGTTCTTC.

CDR3 nucleotide sequence: TGCGCCAGCAGCAATCAGGGGGCCTCAACTAATGAAAAACTGTTTTTT. Its translation is CASSNQGASTNEKLFF. The chain recombines TRBV5-1 with TRBJ1-4; 8 bases are shared with TRBD1. CDR1 and CDR2 (germline): SGHRS, YFSETQ. J gave up 0 bases and V 4 bases, and 5 bases lay outside the gene matches. CDR3 length: 16 amino acids. Drawing the rest from reference TRBV5-1 and TRBJ1-4, the complete variable domain is KAGVTQTPRYLIKTRGQQVTLSCSPISGHRSVSWYQQTPGQGLQFLFEYFSETQRNKGNFPGRFSGRQFSNSRSEMNVSTLELGDSALYLCASSNQGASTNEKLFFGSGTQLSVL.